These 8 T cell receptor beta chains were all obtained from the same sample, sequenced in a study of CD8+ T cells in alopecia areata. The treatment is: oral pan-JAK inhibitor, 5-10 mg twice daily. cDNA serving as the sequencing template came from extracted, reverse transcribed RNA. Libraries were prepared by immunoSEQ multiplex PCR; TCRdb keeps only in-frame clonotypes and omits some of them. The sample holds 90,000 to 150,000 clones, 53% seen once. The sequencing here drew on CD4+ T cells sorted from blood, taken at week 4, from a patient treated with tofacitinib. These TCRs come from a human donor with alopecia areata.

The rearrangement joins TRBV7-9 to TRBJ1-6; TRBD1 matches at 10 bases. Trimming took 4 bases from V and 7 from J; bases not matched to a gene: 4. CDR1 is SEHNR and CDR2 is FQNEAQ in the germline V gene (reference sequence). This CDR3 contains 15 residues. The CDR3 DNA sequence: TGTGCCAGCAGCTCCCAGACAGGGGGCAATTCACCCCTCCACTTT. The encoded protein is CASSSQTGGNSPLHF.

This clone came up a few times. V is TRBV5-4 and J is TRBJ1-1, with 7 bases fitting TRBD1. J gave up 1 base and V 0 bases, and 0 bases lay outside the gene matches. Germline CDR1 reads SGHNT; CDR2 reads YYREEE (reference sequence). This CDR3 comprises 14 residues. The CDR3 region has the DNA TGTGCCAGCAGCTTGGGGGACAGGAACACTGAAGCTTTCTTT. Residues: CASSLGDRNTEAFF.

The rearrangement joins TRBV2 to TRBJ2-1, with TRBD2 matching 8 bases. CDR1 SNHLY and CDR2 FYNNEI come from the germline V gene. After removal of 10 bases from V and 7 bases from J, the junction contained 15 bases not matched to a gene. This CDR3 is 15 amino acids long. CDR3 sequence reads: CATLSRSGGSNEQFF. The CDR3 DNA sequence: TGTGCCACCCTGAGCCGGAGCGGGGGTTCGAATGAGCAGTTCTTC.

The table lists this clone with a few counts. The CDR3 sequence is CSVGTSNTIYF. CDR3 DNA: TGCAGCGTCGGGACCTCCAACACCATATATTTT. The genes are TRBV29-1 and TRBJ1-3, with a weak D call TRBD1 (5 bases). V dropped 6 bases and J dropped 7 bases, with 10 bases sitting between them. The CDR3 runs to 11 residues. CDR1 and CDR2 (germline): SQVTM, ANQGSEA.

This clone was observed a few times. This chain uses TRBV29-1 with TRBJ1-1; perhaps TRBD1 as D (5 bases). The CDR3 is 12 residues long. Trimming shortened V by 4 bases and J by 3 bases, and 9 bases separated the two germline ends. CDR1 and CDR2 from the germline V gene are SQVTM and ANQGSEA. The CDR3 loop reads CSVVPGDTEAFF. The DNA of the CDR3 is TGCAGCGTTGTCCCGGGGGACACTGAAGCTTTCTTT.

The chain carries TRBV30 and TRBJ1-5; 7 bases agree with TRBD1. The CDR3 runs to 13 residues. V trimming: 5 bases; J trimming: 3 bases; junction bases outside the gene matches: 4. CDR1 is GTSNPN, CDR2 SVGIG, per germline (reference sequence). The CDR3: CAWDRDPNQPQHF. Here the CDR3 DNA reads TGTGCCTGGGACAGGGACCCCAATCAGCCCCAGCATTTT.

This chain uses TRBV29-1 with TRBJ2-3; D unclear. V shed 7 bases and J shed 2 bases, with 10 bases lying between them. The germline gives CDR1 SQVTM, CDR2 ANQGSEA. The CDR3 length is 12 residues. In nucleotides, the CDR3 is TGCAGCGCATCAGCGCACACAGATACGCAGTATTTT. It translates to CSASAHTDTQYF.

The rearrangement uses TRBV30 and TRBJ2-6; weak D call: TRBD1 (6 bases). CDR3 size: 16 residues. Deletions cut 8 bases from V and 1 base from J, with 18 bases between. CDR1 is GTSNPN and CDR2 is SVGIG in the germline V gene (reference sequence). The CDR3 DNA reads as TGTGCCCGACGATTGGACAGAAGATCTGGGGCCAACGTCCTGACTTTC. Its protein product is CARRLDRRSGANVLTF.